This is a list of T cell receptor beta chains from one sample in a study of T cell responses to AZD1222 COVID-19 vaccine. Profiled with immunoSEQ multiplex PCR; TCRdb holds only in-frame clones, not every one. The table includes tens of thousands of clones, 80% to 90% detected once. The source was peripheral blood, collected on day 0 of AZD1222 vaccination. The receptors come from an adult in good health. Each CDR3 is given with its conserved first and last residue. The order of the fields is clone size, J gene, V gene, D gene, CDR3 DNA, CDR3 protein. A D gene is named only where the DNA matches it firmly. The size entry is marked missing in some rows and otherwise reads once, few, many or a size class.

NA TRBJ2-7 TRBV5-1 NA TGCGCCAGCAGCTTGGAGGGACCCTACGAGCAGTACTTC CASSLEGPYEQYF
NA TRBJ1-5 TRBV30 TRBD1 TGTGCCTGGAGTGTTTCCCCGGGACAGGGAATTCATAGCAATCAGCCCCAGCATTTT CAWSVSPGQGIHSNQPQHF
NA TRBJ2-7 TRBV28 NA TGTGCCAGCAGTTTATTCGGAGGGAGCTCCTACGAGCAGTACTTC CASSLFGGSSYEQYF
NA TRBJ2-3 TRBV28 TRBD2 TGTGCCAGCAGCCCTGCAGCGGGAGACCTAGGCACAGATACGCAGTATTTT CASSPAAGDLGTDTQYF
once TRBJ2-7 TRBV5-1 NA TGCGCCAGCAGCCCATTTTTCAGCTACGAGCAGTACTTC CASSPFFSYEQYF
NA TRBJ2-7 TRBV19 TRBD1 TGTGCCAGTAGGACCACCGGGACAGGGGTCAGTGAGCAGTACTTC CASRTTGTGVSEQYF
NA TRBJ2-2 TRBV3-1/TRBV3-2 NA TGTGCCAGCAGCCAAGCAGGGCCCCGCACCGGGGAGCTGTTTTTT CASSQAGPRTGELFF
NA TRBJ1-2 TRBV27 NA TGTGCCAGCAGTCTGGGGACGGCGAGGGCGTATGGCTACACCTTC CASSLGTARAYGYTF
NA TRBJ1-5 TRBV30 NA TGTGCCTGGAGTGGAGACCGAGATCAGCCCCAGCATTTT CAWSGDRDQPQHF
once TRBJ2-7 TRBV9 NA TGTGCCAGCAGCGCAGACCTTAGCTCCTACGAGCAGTACTTC CASSADLSSYEQYF
NA TRBJ2-1 TRBV5-5 TRBD1 TGTGCCAGCAGCCCGGGACAGACCTACAATGAGCAGTTCTTC CASSPGQTYNEQFF
NA TRBJ1-4 TRBV7-2 NA TGTGCCAGCAGCTTATCAGGGGTAGGAACTAATGAAAAACTGTTTTTT CASSLSGVGTNEKLFF
NA TRBJ2-3 TRBV18 TRBD2 TGTGCCAGCTCACCACTTCCCGCTAGCGGAGGAACCGGAGATACGCAGTATTTT CASSPLPASGGTGDTQYF
NA TRBJ2-1 TRBV29-1 TRBD2 TGCAGCGTCAGAGCGGGAGTATCCTACAATGAGCAGTTCTTC CSVRAGVSYNEQFF
NA TRBJ2-5 TRBV18 TRBD2 TGTGCCAGCTCACCACGGGTCGGACTAGCGCGGCAAGAGACCCAGTACTTC CASSPRVGLARQETQYF
NA TRBJ2-1 TRBV6-5 TRBD2 TGTGCCAGCATGAGGACTAGAGCCTACAATGAGCAGTTCTTC CASMRTRAYNEQFF
NA TRBJ1-2 TRBV4-3 TRBD1 TGCGCCAGCAGCCAGGATACGGGACAGGGCAACTATGGCTACACCTTC CASSQDTGQGNYGYTF
NA TRBJ1-4 TRBV16 TRBD1 TGTGCCAGCAGCCAAGCTCAACGGACAGGGGTATGGAATGAAAAACTGTTTTTT CASSQAQRTGVWNEKLFF
NA TRBJ2-1 TRBV5-1 NA TGCGCCAGCAGCTTGGCCTCTCAAAGCTCCTACAATGAGCAGTTCTTC CASSLASQSSYNEQFF
NA TRBJ2-7 TRBV12-3/TRBV12-4 TRBD2 TGTGCCACTTCTCCTAGCGGGGCCTACGAGCAGTACTTC CATSPSGAYEQYF
NA TRBJ2-1 TRBV21-1 NA TGTGCCAGCCCTCGGTGGTTGCCCCTAGCGGGGGGGCTTTACTACAATGAGCAGTTCTTC CASPRWLPLAGGLYYNEQFF
NA TRBJ1-5 TRBV24-1 NA TGTGCCACCAGTGTTGGGGTAAATCAGCCCCAGCATTTT CATSVGVNQPQHF
NA TRBJ1-5 TRBV10-1 NA TGCGCCAGCCCCGGGAAGAATAGCAATCAGCCCCAGCATTTT CASPGKNSNQPQHF
NA TRBJ2-5 TRBV5-5 NA TGTGCCAGCAGCTTGCGACAGTTCTTGTACCAAGAGACCCAGTACTTC CASSLRQFLYQETQYF
NA TRBJ2-7 TRBV6-5 NA TGTGCCAGCACCCCGCCGGGACAAGGAGCTGGCCGGCAGTACTTC CASTPPGQGAGRQYF
NA TRBJ2-7 TRBV6-5 TRBD1 TGTGCCAGCAGTTACTCGGGACAGGGCTACGAGCAGTACTTC CASSYSGQGYEQYF
NA TRBJ1-2 TRBV6-4 NA TGTGCCAGCAGTGACTTTGGCCTCGGGACTGGCTACACCTTC CASSDFGLGTGYTF
NA TRBJ1-5 TRBV18 NA TGTGCCAGCTCACCACCGGGGGGGCGAGATCAGCCCCAGCATTTT CASSPPGGRDQPQHF
NA TRBJ2-5 TRBV7-9 TRBD2 TGTGCCAGCAGCTTCGTGTTGCGGGAGAGGCGCCAAGAGACCCAGTACTTC CASSFVLRERRQETQYF
NA TRBJ2-1 TRBV2 NA TGTGCCAGCAGGGGGACACCTGCAATTCAGTTCTTC CASRGTPAIQFF
NA TRBJ1-3 TRBV28 NA TGTGCCACCATAAAGTCAGGCAGCTCTGGAAACACCATATATTTT CATIKSGSSGNTIYF
once TRBJ2-1 TRBV29-1 NA TGCAGCGTTGAAGGCAGGGGGGCCTACAATGAGCAGTTCTTC CSVEGRGAYNEQFF
NA TRBJ2-7 TRBV5-1 NA TGCGCCAGCAGCTTAGGGGGAGATATCTACGAGCAGTACTTC CASSLGGDIYEQYF
NA TRBJ2-1 TRBV20-1 NA TGCAGTGCTAGGGGAATGAATGAGCAGTTCTTC CSARGMNEQFF
few TRBJ1-2 TRBV6-5 NA TGTGCCAGCAGTTACTCGGGGGAAGGCTACACCTTC CASSYSGEGYTF
NA TRBJ2-3 TRBV27 NA TGTGCCAGCAGTTTATCGTTAGCGATTACAGATACGCAGTATTTT CASSLSLAITDTQYF
NA TRBJ1-2 TRBV6-5 TRBD1 TGTGCCAGCAGTTGGCCGGGACAGGGTGGCTACACCTTC CASSWPGQGGYTF
NA TRBJ2-7 TRBV30 NA TGTGCCTGGAGTGAAGCGGGCGGGACCCTTGAGTACTTC CAWSEAGGTLEYF
NA TRBJ1-5 TRBV7-2 TRBD1 TGTGCCAGCAGCCGGGGACAGGGGGCAGGCCAGCCCCAGCATTTT CASSRGQGAGQPQHF
NA TRBJ1-4 TRBV4-3 NA TGCGCCAGCAGCCAAGATCGGGACATCGGAGAAAAACTGTTTTTT CASSQDRDIGEKLFF
NA TRBJ2-1 TRBV29-1 TRBD1 TGCAGCGTTAGGACAGGGGGTAATGAGCAGTTCTTC CSVRTGGNEQFF
few TRBJ1-6 TRBV28 TRBD1 TGTGCCAGCAGAACCCCGGACAGGGGAAATTCACCCCTCCACTTT CASRTPDRGNSPLHF
NA TRBJ1-4 TRBV27 NA TGTGCCAGCAGTTTTTGGGGAGGAATTAATGAAAAACTGTTTTTT CASSFWGGINEKLFF
NA TRBJ2-1 TRBV30 NA TGTGCCTGGAGATGGAACAATGAGCAGTTCTTC CAWRWNNEQFF
NA TRBJ1-2 TRBV2 NA TGTGCCAGCAGAGACCCCAGAGGCTATGGCTACACCTTC CASRDPRGYGYTF
NA TRBJ2-1 TRBV24-1 NA TGTGCCACCAGTATGGGTAACAATGAGCAGTTCTTC CATSMGNNEQFF
NA TRBJ2-6 TRBV27 TRBD1 TGTGCCAGCAGTTTTGAGGGGGCCGGGGCCAACGTCCTGACTTTC CASSFEGAGANVLTF
NA TRBJ1-5 TRBV19 NA TGTGCCAGTAGTATAAGTAGACGGACATTAGGCGGCAATCAGCCCCAGCATTTT CASSISRRTLGGNQPQHF
NA TRBJ1-4 TRBV28 TRBD1 TGTGCCAGCGAAGACAGGGGGCATGAAAAACTGTTTTTT CASEDRGHEKLFF
NA TRBJ2-7 TRBV19 NA TGTGCCAGTAGCCCTCAGGGCAGTGGCTCCTACGAGCAGTACTTC CASSPQGSGSYEQYF
NA TRBJ2-1 TRBV19 NA TGTGCCAGTAGTATGGGAAGGGAGCAGTTCTTC CASSMGREQFF
NA TRBJ2-5 TRBV7-8 NA TGTGCCAGCAGCGAACAGGGTAGGGGGGAGACCCAGTACTTC CASSEQGRGETQYF
NA TRBJ1-2 TRBV4-3 NA TGCGCCAGCAGCCAAGAATTCGAGGGGGCTAACTATGGCTACACCTTC CASSQEFEGANYGYTF
few TRBJ2-7 TRBV4-1 TRBD1 TGCGCCAGCAGCCCGGCCGGGACAGGGGAACACGAGCAGTACTTC CASSPAGTGEHEQYF
NA TRBJ2-2 TRBV29-1 TRBD1 TGCAGCGTGACAGGGGGAACCGGGGAGCTGTTTTTT CSVTGGTGELFF
NA TRBJ1-5 TRBV28 NA TGTGCCAGCAGTGAACCAGGGAGCAATCAGCCCCAGCATTTT CASSEPGSNQPQHF